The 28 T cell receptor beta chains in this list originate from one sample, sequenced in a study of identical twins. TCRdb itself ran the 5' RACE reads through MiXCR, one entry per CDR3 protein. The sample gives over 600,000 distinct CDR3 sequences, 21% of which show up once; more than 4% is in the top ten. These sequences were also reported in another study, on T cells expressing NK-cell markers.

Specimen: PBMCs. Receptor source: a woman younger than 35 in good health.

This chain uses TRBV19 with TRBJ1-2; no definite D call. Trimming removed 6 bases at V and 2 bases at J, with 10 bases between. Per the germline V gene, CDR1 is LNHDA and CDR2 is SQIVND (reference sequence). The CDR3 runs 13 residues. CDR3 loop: CASRKGANYGYTF. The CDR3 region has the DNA TGTGCCAGTAGGAAGGGCGCGAACTATGGCTACACCTTC. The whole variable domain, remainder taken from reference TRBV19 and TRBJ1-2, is DGGITQSPKYLFRKEGQNVTLSCEQNLNHDAMYWYRQDPGQGLRLIYYSQIVNDFQKGDIAEGYSVSREKKESFPLTVTSAQKNPTAFYLCASRKGANYGYTFGSGTRLTVV.

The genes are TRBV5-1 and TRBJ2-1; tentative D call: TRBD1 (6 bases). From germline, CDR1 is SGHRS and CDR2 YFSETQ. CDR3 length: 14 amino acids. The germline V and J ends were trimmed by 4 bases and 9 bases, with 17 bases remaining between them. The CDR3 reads CASSLLTGKGEQFF. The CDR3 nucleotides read TGCGCCAGCAGCCTTCTCACAGGGAAGGGTGAGCAGTTCTTC.

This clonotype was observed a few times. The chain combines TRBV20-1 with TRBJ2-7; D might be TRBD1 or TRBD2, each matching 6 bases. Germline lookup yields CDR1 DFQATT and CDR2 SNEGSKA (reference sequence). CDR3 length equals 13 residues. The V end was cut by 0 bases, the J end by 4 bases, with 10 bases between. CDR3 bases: TGCAGTGCTAGAGATACAGGGAGGTACGAGCAGTACTTC. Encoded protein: CSARDTGRYEQYF.

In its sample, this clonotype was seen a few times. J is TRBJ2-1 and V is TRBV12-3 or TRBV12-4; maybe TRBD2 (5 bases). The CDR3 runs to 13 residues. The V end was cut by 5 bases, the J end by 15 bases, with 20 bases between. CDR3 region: CASSPFERIHPFF. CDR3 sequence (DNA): TGTGCCAGCAGTCCTTTCGAGCGGATTCATCCGTTCTTC.

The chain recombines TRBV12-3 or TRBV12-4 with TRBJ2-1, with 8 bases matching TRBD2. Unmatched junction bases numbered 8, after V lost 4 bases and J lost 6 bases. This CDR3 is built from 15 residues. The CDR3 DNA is TGTGCCAGCAGTTCCGGGACTAGGTCCGCCAATGAGCAGTTCTTC. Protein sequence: CASSSGTRSANEQFF.

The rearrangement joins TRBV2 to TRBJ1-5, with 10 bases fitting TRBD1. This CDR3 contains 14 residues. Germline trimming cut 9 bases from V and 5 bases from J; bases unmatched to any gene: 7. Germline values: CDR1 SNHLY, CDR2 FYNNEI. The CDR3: CASSGTGEDQPQHF. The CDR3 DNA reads TGTGCCAGTTCCGGGACAGGGGAGGATCAGCCCCAGCATTTT.

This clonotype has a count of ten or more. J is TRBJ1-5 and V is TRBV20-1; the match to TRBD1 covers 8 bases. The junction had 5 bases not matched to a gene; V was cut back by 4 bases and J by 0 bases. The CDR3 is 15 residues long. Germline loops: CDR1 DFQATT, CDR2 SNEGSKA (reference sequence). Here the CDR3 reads CSATKQGDSNQPQHF. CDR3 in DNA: TGCAGTGCTACCAAACAGGGGGATAGCAATCAGCCCCAGCATTTT.

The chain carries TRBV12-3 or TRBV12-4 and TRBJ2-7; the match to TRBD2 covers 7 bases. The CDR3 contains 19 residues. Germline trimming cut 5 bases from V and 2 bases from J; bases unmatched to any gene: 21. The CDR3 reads CASSPEGGIFAGSAYEQYF. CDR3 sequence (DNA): TGTGCCAGCAGTCCGGAGGGAGGGATATTTGCGGGCTCTGCCTACGAGCAGTACTTC.

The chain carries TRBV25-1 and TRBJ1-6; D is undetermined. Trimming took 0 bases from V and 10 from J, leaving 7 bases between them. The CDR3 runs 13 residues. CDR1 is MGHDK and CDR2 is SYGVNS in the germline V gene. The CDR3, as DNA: TGTGCCAGCAGTGAATACGGGGTCTCACCCCTCCACTTT. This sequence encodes CASSEYGVSPLHF.

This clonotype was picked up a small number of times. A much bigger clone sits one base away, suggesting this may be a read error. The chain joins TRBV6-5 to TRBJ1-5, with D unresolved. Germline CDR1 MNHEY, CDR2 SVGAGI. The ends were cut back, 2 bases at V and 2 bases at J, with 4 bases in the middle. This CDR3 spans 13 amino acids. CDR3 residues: CASSYGGNQPQHF. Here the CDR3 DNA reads TGTGCCAGCAGTTACGGGGGCAATCAGCCCCAGCATTTT.

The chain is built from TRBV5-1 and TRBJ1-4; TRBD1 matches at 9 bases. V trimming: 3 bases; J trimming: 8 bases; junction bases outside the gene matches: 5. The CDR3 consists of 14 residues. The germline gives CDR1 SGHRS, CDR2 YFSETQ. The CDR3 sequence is CASSSDRGYEKLFF. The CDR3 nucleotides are TGCGCCAGCAGCTCGGACAGGGGCTACGAAAAACTGTTTTTT.

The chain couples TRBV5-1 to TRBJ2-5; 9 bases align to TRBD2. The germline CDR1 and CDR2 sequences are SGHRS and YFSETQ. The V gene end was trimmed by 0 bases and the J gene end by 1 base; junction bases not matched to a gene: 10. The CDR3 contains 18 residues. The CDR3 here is CASSLALSAGGRQETQYF. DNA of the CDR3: TGCGCCAGCAGCTTGGCCCTTTCAGCGGGGGGACGCCAAGAGACCCAGTACTTC.

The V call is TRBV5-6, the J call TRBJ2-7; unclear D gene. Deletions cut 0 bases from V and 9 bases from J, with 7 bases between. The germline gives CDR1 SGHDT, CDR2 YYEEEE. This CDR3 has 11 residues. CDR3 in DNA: TGTGCCAGCAGCTTGGGACCCGCGCAGTACTTC. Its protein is CASSLGPAQYF.

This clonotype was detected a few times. The CDR3 spells CASSRITGELFF. The CDR3 DNA reads as TGTGCCAGCAGCCGAATCACCGGGGAGCTGTTTTTT. The chain couples TRBV7-9 to TRBJ2-2; D call uncertain. This CDR3 comprises 12 residues. Germline-derived CDR1 and CDR2 are SEHNR and FQNEAQ (reference sequence). Trimming removed 5 bases from V and 4 bases from J, with 5 bases in between.

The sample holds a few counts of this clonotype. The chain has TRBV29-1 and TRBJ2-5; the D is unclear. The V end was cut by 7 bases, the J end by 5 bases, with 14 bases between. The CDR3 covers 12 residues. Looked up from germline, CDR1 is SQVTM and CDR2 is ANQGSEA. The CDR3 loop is CSARRTSETQYF. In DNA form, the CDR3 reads TGCAGCGCGAGACGGACGTCTGAGACCCAGTACTTC.

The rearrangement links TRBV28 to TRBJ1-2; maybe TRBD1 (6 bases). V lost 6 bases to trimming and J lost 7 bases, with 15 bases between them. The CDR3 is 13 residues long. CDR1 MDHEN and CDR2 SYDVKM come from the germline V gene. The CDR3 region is CASSQGGAGGYTF. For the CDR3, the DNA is TGTGCCAGCAGCCAAGGGGGGGCTGGTGGCTACACCTTC.

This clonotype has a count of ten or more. The CDR3 loop is CASSPRQLNTEAFF. CDR3 DNA sequence: TGTGCCAGCAGCCCCCGACAGCTTAACACTGAAGCTTTCTTT. The V and J genes are TRBV12-3 or TRBV12-4 and TRBJ1-1; D is possibly TRBD1 (5 bases). V was clipped by 6 bases and J by 2 bases, with 13 bases between them. The CDR3 runs to 14 residues.

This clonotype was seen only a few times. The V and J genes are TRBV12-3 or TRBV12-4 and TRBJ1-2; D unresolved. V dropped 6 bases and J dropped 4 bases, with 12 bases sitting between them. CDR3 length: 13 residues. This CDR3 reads CASSSDAPYGYTF. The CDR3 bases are TGTGCCAGCAGCTCTGACGCGCCCTATGGCTACACCTTC.

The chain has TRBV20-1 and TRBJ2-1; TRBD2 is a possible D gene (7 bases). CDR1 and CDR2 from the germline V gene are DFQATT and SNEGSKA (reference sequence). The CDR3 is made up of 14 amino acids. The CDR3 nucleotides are TGCAGGTCGGCGGGGGCCTTCTCCTACAATGAGCAGTTCTTC. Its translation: CRSAGAFSYNEQFF.

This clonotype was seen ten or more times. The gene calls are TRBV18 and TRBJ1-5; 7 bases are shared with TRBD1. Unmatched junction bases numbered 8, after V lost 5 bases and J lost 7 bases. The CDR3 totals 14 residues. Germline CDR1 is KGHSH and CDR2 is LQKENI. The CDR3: CASSMTGNFQPQHF. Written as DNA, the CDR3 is TGTGCCAGCTCAATGACAGGGAACTTCCAGCCCCAGCATTTT.

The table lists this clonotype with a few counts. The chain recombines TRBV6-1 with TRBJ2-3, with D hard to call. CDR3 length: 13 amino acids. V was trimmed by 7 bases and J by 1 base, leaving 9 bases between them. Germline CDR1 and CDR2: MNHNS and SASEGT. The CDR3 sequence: CASKEFGTDTQYF. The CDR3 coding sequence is TGTGCCAGCAAGGAGTTCGGCACAGATACGCAGTATTTT.

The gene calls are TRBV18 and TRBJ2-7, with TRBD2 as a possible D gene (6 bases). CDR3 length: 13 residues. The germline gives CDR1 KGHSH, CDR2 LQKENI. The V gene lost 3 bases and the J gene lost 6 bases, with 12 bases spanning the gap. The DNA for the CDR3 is TGTGCCAGCTCACCGGGGGGACCCAGCGAGCAGTACTTC. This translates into CASSPGGPSEQYF.

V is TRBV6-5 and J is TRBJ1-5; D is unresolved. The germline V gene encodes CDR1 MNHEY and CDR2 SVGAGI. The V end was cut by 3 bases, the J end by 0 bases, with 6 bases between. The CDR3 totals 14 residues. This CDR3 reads CASSYAGSNQPQHF. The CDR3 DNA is TGTGCCAGCAGTTATGCGGGTAGCAATCAGCCCCAGCATTTT.

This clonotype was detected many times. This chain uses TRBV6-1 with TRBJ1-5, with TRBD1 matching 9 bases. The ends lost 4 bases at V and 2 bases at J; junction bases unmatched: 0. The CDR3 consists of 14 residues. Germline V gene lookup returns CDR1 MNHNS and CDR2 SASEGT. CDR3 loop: CASSGTGGNQPQHF. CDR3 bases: TGTGCCAGCAGTGGGACAGGGGGCAATCAGCCCCAGCATTTT.

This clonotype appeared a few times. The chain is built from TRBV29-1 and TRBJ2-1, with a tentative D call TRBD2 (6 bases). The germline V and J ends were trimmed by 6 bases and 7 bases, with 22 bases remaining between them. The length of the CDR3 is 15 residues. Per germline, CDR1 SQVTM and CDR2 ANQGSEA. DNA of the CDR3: TGCAGCGTGGGGGGTGCAGGGCGAGATTGGAATGAGCAGTTCTTC. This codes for CSVGGAGRDWNEQFF.

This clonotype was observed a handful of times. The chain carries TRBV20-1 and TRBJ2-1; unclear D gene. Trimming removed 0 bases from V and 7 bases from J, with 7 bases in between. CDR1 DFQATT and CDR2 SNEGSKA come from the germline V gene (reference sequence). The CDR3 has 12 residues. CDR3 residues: CSARDHTNEQFF. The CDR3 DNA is TGCAGTGCTAGAGATCACACTAATGAGCAGTTCTTC.

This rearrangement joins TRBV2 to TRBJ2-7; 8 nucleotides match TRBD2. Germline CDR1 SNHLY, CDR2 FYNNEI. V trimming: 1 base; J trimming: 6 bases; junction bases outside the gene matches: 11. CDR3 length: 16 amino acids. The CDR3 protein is CASSEVGAGRAVEQYF. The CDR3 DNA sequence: TGTGCCAGCAGTGAAGTAGGGGCCGGGAGGGCCGTCGAGCAGTACTTC.

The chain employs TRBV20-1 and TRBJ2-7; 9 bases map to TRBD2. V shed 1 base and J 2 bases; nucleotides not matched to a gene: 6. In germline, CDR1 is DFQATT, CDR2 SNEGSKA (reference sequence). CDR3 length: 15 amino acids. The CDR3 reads CSARALRGGAYEQYF. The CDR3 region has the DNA TGCAGTGCTAGAGCGCTGCGGGGGGGGGCCTACGAGCAGTACTTC.